This entry lists 7 T cell receptor beta chains sequenced from one sample in a study of identical twins. A single record per CDR3 protein comes from TCRdb applying MiXCR to the 5' RACE reads. The sample holds more than 650,000 distinct CDR3 sequences, over 5% seen once. Sequencing was performed on naive T cells sorted from blood. All receptors come from a man aged 18 to 29 in good health.

At least ten counts were recorded for this clonotype. This chain connects TRBV6-1 to TRBJ1-5; D not certain. From germline, CDR1 is MNHNS and CDR2 SASEGT. The CDR3 has 14 amino acids. V shed 8 bases and J shed 2 bases, with 13 bases lying between them. The CDR3 sequence: CASSLREGNQPQHF. Here the CDR3 DNA reads TGTGCCAGCTCCCTTAGGGAGGGCAATCAGCCCCAGCATTTT.

This chain uses TRBV5-5 with TRBJ2-3; perhaps TRBD2 as D (6 bases). The CDR3 is 16 amino acids. CDR1 is SGHKS and CDR2 is YYEKEE in the germline V gene (reference sequence). V was shortened by 2 bases and J by 0 bases, with 13 bases between the two germline ends. The CDR3 DNA follows: TGTGCCAGCAGCTTCCCCGGCGGGGTCAGCACAGATACGCAGTATTTT. Its translation: CASSFPGGVSTDTQYF. The full variable domain, with the rest looked up from reference TRBV5-5 and TRBJ2-3, is DAGVTQSPTHLIKTRGQQVTLRCSPISGHKSVSWYQQVLGQGPQFIFQYYEKEERGRGNFPDRFSARQFPNYSSELNVNALLLGDSALYLCASSFPGGVSTDTQYFGPGTRLTVL.

This clonotype was seen only a few times. This chain uses TRBV6-2 or TRBV6-3 with TRBJ2-1; the match to TRBD2 covers 12 bases. The CDR3 length is 16 residues. Losses at the gene ends were 5 bases for V and 6 bases for J; bases not matched to a gene: 8. In germline, CDR1 is MNHEY, CDR2 SVGEGT. CDR3 sequence: CASSSPSGRAANEQFF. In DNA form, the CDR3 reads TGTGCCAGCAGTAGCCCTAGCGGGAGGGCCGCCAATGAGCAGTTCTTC.

This clonotype has only a few counts. This CDR3 is CATSRRQGVGYEQYF. The CDR3 DNA is TGTGCCACCAGCAGACGTCAGGGAGTAGGCTACGAGCAGTACTTC. The genes are TRBV15 and TRBJ2-7; D may be TRBD1 or TRBD2 (5 bases each). The V gene's germline CDR1 is LNHNV and CDR2 YYDKDF (reference sequence). V shed 2 bases and J shed 3 bases, with 14 bases lying between them. The CDR3 loop spans 15 amino acids.

This clonotype has only a few counts. This chain joins TRBV5-1 and TRBJ2-5; D is unresolved. The CDR3 is 14 residues long. V was shortened by 2 bases and J by 5 bases, with 13 bases between the two germline ends. Germline CDR1 SGHRS, CDR2 YFSETQ. The CDR3 region is CASSLGSARETQYF. The CDR3 region has the DNA TGCGCCAGCAGCTTAGGCAGCGCGCGGGAGACCCAGTACTTC.

This clonotype was detected ten times or more. V is TRBV28 and J is TRBJ2-3, with D unresolved. CDR1 is MDHEN and CDR2 is SYDVKM in the germline V gene. Trimming shortened V by 4 bases and J by 6 bases, and 11 bases separated the two germline ends. The CDR3 runs to 13 residues. This CDR3 reads CASSSTLWDTQYF. CDR3 nucleotides: TGTGCCAGCAGTTCCACGTTGTGGGATACGCAGTATTTT.

The chain employs TRBV12-5 and TRBJ2-5; D remains unclear. Trimming shortened V by 0 bases and J by 2 bases, and 10 bases separated the two germline ends. This CDR3 region has 15 residues. Per the germline V gene, CDR1 is LGHNT and CDR2 is FRNRAP. CDR3 sequence (DNA): TGTGCTAGTGGTTTGGTACTACGGAAACAAGAGACCCAGTACTTC. It yields the protein CASGLVLRKQETQYF.